Following are 27 T cell receptor beta chains from one sample sequenced in a study of identical twins. TCRdb recomputed calls from the 5' RACE reads with MiXCR, one row per CDR3 protein. The sample shows some 1,600,000 distinct CDR3 sequences, roughly 35% of them seen only once. The material sequenced was cord blood. Receptor source: a newborn girl in good health.

This chain uses TRBV12-3 or TRBV12-4 with TRBJ2-1, with TRBD1 as a possible D gene (6 bases). This CDR3 has 12 residues. V lost 8 bases to trimming and J lost 7 bases, with 12 bases between them. The CDR3 sequence is CASLGARNEQFF. In DNA, the CDR3 is TGTGCCAGCCTGGGGGCGAGGAATGAGCAGTTCTTC.

This clonotype was seen only a few times. V usage is TRBV11-2 and J usage is TRBJ2-7; 8 positions match TRBD2. CDR1 SGHAT and CDR2 FQNNGV come from the germline V gene. The length of the CDR3 is 14 residues. After removal of 5 bases from V and 3 bases from J, the junction contained 6 bases not matched to a gene. The CDR3: CASSIRLASYEQYF. The CDR3 DNA is TGTGCCAGCAGCATAAGACTAGCGAGCTACGAGCAGTACTTC. The variable domain in full, with the rest retrieved from reference TRBV11-2 and TRBJ2-7, is EAGVAQSPRYKIIEKRQSVAFWCNPISGHATLYWYQQILGQGPKLLIQFQNNGVVDDSQLPKDRFSAERLKGVDSTLKIQPAKLEDSAVYLCASSIRLASYEQYFGPGTRLTVT.

This clonotype was detected only a few times. V usage is TRBV2 and J usage is TRBJ2-3; 7 nucleotides match TRBD2. This CDR3 contains 14 residues. In germline, CDR1 is SNHLY, CDR2 FYNNEI. With 6 bases clipped from V and 5 bases from J, the junction kept 8 bases outside the gene matches. In DNA form, the CDR3 reads TGTGCCAGCAGCCGGACTAGAAGCGTAGATACGCAGTATTTT. It is translated as CASSRTRSVDTQYF.

V usage is TRBV5-1 and J usage is TRBJ2-7; 11 bases are a match to TRBD2. The CDR3 has 16 amino acids. Germline trimming cut 3 bases from V and 7 bases from J; bases unmatched to any gene: 12. Germline V gene sequence: CDR1 SGHRS, CDR2 YFSETQ. CDR3 residues: CASSSPLAGGFNEQYF. For the CDR3, the DNA is TGCGCCAGCAGCTCACCTTTAGCGGGAGGGTTCAATGAGCAGTACTTC.

This clonotype occurred a few times. The rearrangement joins TRBV6-2 or TRBV6-3 to TRBJ1-1; D call uncertain. V lost 5 bases and J 0 bases, leaving 10 bases between the germline ends. This CDR3 contains 14 residues. Germline V gives CDR1 MNHEY, CDR2 SVGEGT. The CDR3 DNA reads as TGTGCCAGCAGTCCCGCCCGGGTGAACACTGAAGCTTTCTTT. This gives the protein CASSPARVNTEAFF.

This sequence joins TRBV6-2 or TRBV6-3 and TRBJ2-3; D possibly uses TRBD1 or TRBD2 (6 bases each). The CDR3 covers 17 residues. V lost 0 bases, J lost 0 bases, and 13 bases lay in between. From germline, CDR1 is MNHEY and CDR2 SVGEGT. CDR3 loop: CASSYSGGSRSTDTQYF. CDR3 sequence (DNA): TGTGCCAGCAGTTACTCGGGGGGCTCACGTAGCACAGATACGCAGTATTTT.

The gene calls are TRBV27 and TRBJ1-2; tentative D call: TRBD1 (6 bases). Trimming left V 6 bases short and J 6 bases short, with 17 bases between. In germline, CDR1 is MNHEY, CDR2 SMNVEV (reference sequence). This CDR3 is built from 14 residues. The DNA of the CDR3 is TGTGCCAGCAGCCAAAACAGGGAGAGGCATGGCTACACCTTC. Amino acids: CASSQNRERHGYTF.

V usage is TRBV29-1 and J usage is TRBJ1-1, with 8 bases aligning to TRBD1. This CDR3 contains 10 residues. Trimming removed 3 bases from V and 11 bases from J; junction bases left unmatched: 2. Germline V CDR1 and CDR2: SQVTM, ANQGSEA. CDR3 DNA: TGCAGCGTTGATAACAGGGGGGCTTTCTTT. This encodes CSVDNRGAFF.

The chain is built from TRBV5-6 and TRBJ1-1; the match to TRBD1 covers 12 bases. With 2 bases clipped from V and 3 bases from J, the junction kept 5 bases outside the gene matches. The CDR3 runs 16 residues. Germline V gene lookup returns CDR1 SGHDT and CDR2 YYEEEE. CDR3 DNA: TGTGCCAGCAGCTTACCGGGACAGGGGGCAGACACTGAAGCTTTCTTT. Protein: CASSLPGQGADTEAFF.

The chain employs TRBV4-2 and TRBJ2-7, with 10 bases lining up with TRBD2. With 1 base clipped from V and 7 bases from J, the junction kept 7 bases outside the gene matches. There are 15 residues in the CDR3. CDR1 and CDR2 from the germline V gene are LGHNA and YNFKEQ. CDR3 sequence (DNA): TGTGCCAGCAGCCAAGCTAGCGGGGGATACGATGAGCAGTACTTC. Protein sequence: CASSQASGGYDEQYF.

The CDR3 sequence: CASSWDGLPNTEAFF. Written as DNA, the CDR3 is TGCGCCAGCAGCTGGGATGGACTGCCGAACACTGAAGCTTTCTTT. The chain recombines TRBV5-1 with TRBJ1-1; D remains ambiguous. Germline V CDR1 and CDR2: SGHRS, YFSETQ. This CDR3 is built from 15 residues. V was cut by 3 bases and J by 1 base, with 13 bases left in between.

The genes are TRBV5-1 and TRBJ2-1, with D possibly matching TRBD2 (6 bases). CDR1 is SGHRS and CDR2 is YFSETQ in the germline V gene. This CDR3 region has 14 residues. Trimming took 7 bases from V and 10 from J, leaving 21 bases between them. The CDR3 bases are TGCGCCAGCGGCTCACCTTTGGGGGGACGGGAGCAGTTCTTC. Translated, it gives CASGSPLGGREQFF.

This clonotype was recorded a few times. As DNA, the CDR3 is TGCAGTGCTAGAGGGGCAGGGACGAACTATGGCTACACCTTC. Translating gives CSARGAGTNYGYTF. The chain has TRBV20-1 and TRBJ1-2; TRBD1 is a possible D gene (5 bases). CDR1 is DFQATT, CDR2 SNEGSKA, per germline (reference sequence). With 1 base removed from V and 2 bases from J, the gap between germline ends came to 11 bases. The length of the CDR3 is 14 residues.

The chain recombines TRBV11-2 with TRBJ2-1; D call uncertain. The CDR3 has 14 amino acids. V lost 4 bases to trimming and J lost 12 bases, with 19 bases between them. Germline V gives CDR1 SGHAT, CDR2 FQNNGV. The CDR3 reads CASSSSDPSPWQFF. CDR3 sequence (DNA): TGTGCCAGCAGCTCCTCCGACCCGTCCCCGTGGCAGTTCTTC.

Comment on this clonotype: Its ends do not fully match the called genes, so a read error is possible. The J gene is TRBJ2-5, the V gene TRBV5-1; 10 nucleotides align to TRBD2. There are 15 residues in the CDR3. Germline V gene data show CDR1 as SGHRS and CDR2 as YFSETQ. The CDR3 DNA is TGCACCAGCAGCCGATTAGCGGGAGGCCAAGAGACCCAGTACTTC. Translation gives CTSSRLAGGQETQYF.

The chain recombines TRBV4-1 with TRBJ2-7; TRBD2 is a possible D gene (5 bases). The CDR3 contains 15 residues. Germline V gene sequence: CDR1 MGHRA, CDR2 YSYEKL. V gave up 1 base and J gave up 2 bases, with 12 bases separating them. CDR3 sequence (DNA): TGCGCCAGCAGCCAAGTTCTGAGCGGCGCCTACGAGCAGTACTTC. Protein: CASSQVLSGAYEQYF.

This clonotype was observed at least ten times. The rearrangement joins TRBV27 to TRBJ1-6; D remains ambiguous. The V gene lost 6 bases and the J gene lost 6 bases, with 6 bases spanning the gap. The CDR3 runs to 12 residues. Germline V lookup: CDR1 MNHEY, CDR2 SMNVEV (reference sequence). In nucleotides, the CDR3 is TGTGCCAGCAGCTTCAGTAATTCACCCCTCCACTTT. Protein: CASSFSNSPLHF.

J is TRBJ1-5 and V is TRBV10-3; no firm D call. Germline V gives CDR1 ENHRY, CDR2 SYGVKD. The CDR3 is made up of 14 amino acids. V was clipped by 0 bases and J by 0 bases, with 3 bases between them. Here the CDR3 DNA reads TGTGCCATCAGTGAGTCAGCTAGCAATCAGCCCCAGCATTTT. The encoded protein is CAISESASNQPQHF.

This clonotype was seen a few times. The CDR3 loop is CASSPSQLNTGELFF. The CDR3 DNA sequence: TGCGCCAGCAGCCCTTCCCAGCTCAACACCGGGGAGCTGTTTTTT. This chain connects TRBV5-1 to TRBJ2-2; the D is unclear. CDR3 size: 15 residues. V dropped 4 bases and J dropped 2 bases, with 12 bases sitting between them. Per germline, CDR1 SGHRS and CDR2 YFSETQ.

The rearrangement uses TRBV9 and TRBJ2-1; D may be TRBD2 (5 bases). Trimming stripped 2 bases from V and 4 bases from J, with 22 bases between. The CDR3 contains 18 residues. Germline V gene sequence: CDR1 SGDLS, CDR2 YYNGEE. The CDR3 region is CASSVPTLGERGYNEQFF. The CDR3 DNA is TGTGCCAGCAGCGTCCCGACTCTTGGGGAACGGGGTTACAATGAGCAGTTCTTC. The entire variable domain, with the rest obtained from reference TRBV9 and TRBJ2-1, is as follows: DSGVTQTPKHLITATGQRVTLRCSPRSGDLSVYWYQQSLDQGLQFLIQYYNGEERAKGNILERFSAQQFPDLHSELNLSSLELGDSALYFCASSVPTLGERGYNEQFFGPGTRLTVL.

The genes are TRBV11-2 and TRBJ1-1, with unresolved D. The V gene lost 0 bases and the J gene lost 0 bases, with 8 bases spanning the gap. CDR1 and CDR2 from the germline V gene are SGHAT and FQNNGV. The CDR3 has 15 residues. CDR3 sequence: CASSLDPRMNTEAFF. DNA for the CDR3: TGTGCCAGCAGCTTAGATCCCAGGATGAACACTGAAGCTTTCTTT.

The chain carries TRBV9 and TRBJ2-7; 8 bases are a match to TRBD2. J gave up 8 bases and V 0 bases, and 1 base lay outside the gene matches. The CDR3 extends over 12 amino acids. Germline V CDR1 and CDR2: SGDLS, YYNGEE. The CDR3 bases are TGTGCCAGCAGCGTAGGCGGGGGGAAGCAGTACTTC. Protein sequence: CASSVGGGKQYF.

Written as DNA, the CDR3 is TGTGCCAGCAGTTTTTCTTGGGGGGCTAACTATGGCTACACCTTC. Amino acids: CASSFSWGANYGYTF. V gene TRBV2 combines with J gene TRBJ1-2; D might be TRBD1 (5 bases). This CDR3 is 15 amino acids long. Looked up from germline, CDR1 is SNHLY and CDR2 is FYNNEI. Between the trimmed V and J ends, which lost 5 bases and 0 bases, there was a span of 13 bases.

This chain joins TRBV10-3 and TRBJ1-2; 8 nucleotides agree with TRBD1. Germline V lookup: CDR1 ENHRY, CDR2 SYGVKD. V trimming: 3 bases; J trimming: 4 bases; junction bases outside the gene matches: 13. CDR3 size: 17 residues. The CDR3 spells CAISDPDREGEFYGYTF. The CDR3 bases are TGTGCCATCAGTGACCCGGACAGGGAGGGGGAATTCTATGGCTACACCTTC.

The J gene is TRBJ2-7, the V gene TRBV7-2; 12 positions agree with TRBD2. The length of the CDR3 is 15 residues. The germline V gene has CDR1 SGHTA and CDR2 FQGNSA. V dropped 3 bases and J dropped 3; count of bases not matched to a gene: 3. The CDR3 region has the DNA TGTGCCAGCAGCTTGACTAGCGGGAGTCACTACGAGCAGTACTTC. Translation gives CASSLTSGSHYEQYF.

The chain links TRBV3-1 to TRBJ2-7; the D gene is possibly TRBD1 (6 bases). The ends were cut back, 11 bases at V and 4 bases at J, with 24 bases in the middle. The CDR3 is made up of 15 amino acids. Germline loops: CDR1 LGHDT, CDR2 YNNKEL (reference sequence). The CDR3 region has the DNA TGTGCCGTCAGCCCAGGACAGAGCAGATTTTACGAGCAGTACTTC. It codes for CAVSPGQSRFYEQYF.

This clonotype was seen only a few times. This chain connects TRBV5-1 to TRBJ1-1; D uncertain. The V gene lost 5 bases and the J gene lost 6 bases, with 14 bases spanning the gap. The germline CDR1 and CDR2 sequences are SGHRS and YFSETQ. This CDR3 contains 13 residues. The CDR3 loop reads CASSAGRGAEAFF. Here the CDR3 DNA reads TGCGCCAGCAGTGCCGGACGAGGCGCTGAAGCTTTCTTT.